This TCR beta chain appears in the sequencing data of a study of blood T cell repertoires in COVID-19. Germline loops: CDR1 MDHEN, CDR2 SYDVKM. The CDR3 is 16 amino acids. V lost 9 bases, J lost 0 bases, and 12 bases stayed unmatched. TCRdb's copy holds only in-frame clones and misses some; the assay was immunoSEQ multiplex PCR. The data contain over 85,000 clones, around 86% of them singletons. What was sequenced was peripheral blood. V is TRBV28 and J is TRBJ2-3; TRBD2 agrees at 7 bases. The sequence was collected from a human donor in a cohort sampled during active COVID-19. The CDR3 DNA sequence: TGTGCCAGTCTGACCTCAGCGGGACTTAGCACAGATACGCAGTATTTT. It yields the protein CASLTSAGLSTDTQYF.